Listed below are T cell receptor beta chains from one sample, sequenced in a study of tumor-infiltrating lymphocytes in localized non-small cell lung cancer. Some clones are missing from TCRdb's copy, which holds only in-frame ones; the method was immunoSEQ multiplex PCR. The repertoire includes fewer than 25,000 clones, just under 75% of them detected once, and approximately 5.8% sits in the top ten. The sample consisted of lung tumor tissue. These receptors were taken from a human donor with non-small cell lung cancer. The CDR3 runs from the conserved cysteine through the conserved F or W. D genes are given only for firm matches. For some rows the clone size is stated as once, few or many, or as a class when expanded; others skip it.

d_call clone_size j_call v_call cdr3_nt cdr3_aa
. once TRBJ2-2 TRBV7-7 TGTGCCAGCAGCTTAGGGAACACCGGGGAGCTGTTTTTT CASSLGNTGELFF
. . TRBJ2-1 TRBV6-1 TGTGCCAGCAGTGAAGCTGCTCAAAGTGGCGCAAATGAGCAGTTCTTC CASSEAAQSGANEQFF
. . TRBJ1-4 TRBV6-1 TGTGCCAGCAGTGAATTCGAGGAAGAAAAACTGTTTTTT CASSEFEEEKLFF
. once TRBJ2-7 TRBV10-3 TGTGCCATCAGTGAGTCTAGCTCCTACGAGCAGTACTTC CAISESSSYEQYF
TRBD2 . TRBJ2-3 TRBV10-3 TGTGCCATCAGTGAGTCGGCTAGCGGGGGTTACGGCACAGATACGCAGTATTTT CAISESASGGYGTDTQYF
TRBD1 . TRBJ2-7 TRBV12-5 TGTGCTAGTGGTTTGGGGCAGGGGGCGCGTGAGCAGTACTTC CASGLGQGAREQYF
TRBD2 . TRBJ2-3 TRBV15 TGTGCCACCAGCAGCCAACGAGGACTAGCGACAGATACGCAGTATTTT CATSSQRGLATDTQYF
. . TRBJ1-3 TRBV19 TGTGCCAGTAGTATTTGGGGTAACTCTGGAAACACCATATATTTT CASSIWGNSGNTIYF
. once TRBJ1-2 TRBV5-5 TGTGCCAGCAGCTTGGGACAGAACTATGGCTACACCTTC CASSLGQNYGYTF
. once TRBJ2-2 TRBV5-1 TGCGCCAGCGCCCCTGGACACCAAAACACCGGGGAGCTGTTTTTT CASAPGHQNTGELFF
. few TRBJ2-7 TRBV6-1 TGTGCCAGCTCGGTTCGTGCAAACTACGAGCAGTACTTC CASSVRANYEQYF
TRBD1 few TRBJ1-1 TRBV18 TGTGCCAGCTCACAAGTACAGGGGGCAGGCACTGAAGCTTTCTTT CASSQVQGAGTEAFF
. . TRBJ1-6 TRBV19 TGTGCCAGTAGTATCATGGCGTCAGATCGATCACCCCTCCACTTT CASSIMASDRSPLHF
. . TRBJ2-7 TRBV11-3 TGTGCCAGCAGCAACCAGCCCGCTAGGGTCGGCTTCGAGCAGTACTTC CASSNQPARVGFEQYF
TRBD2 . TRBJ2-3 TRBV4-3 TGCGCCAGCAGCCAAGATCTGCGGCTAGCGGGGGTGGAATCAGTGTATTTT CASSQDLRLAGVESVYF
. . TRBJ1-2 TRBV5-1 TGCGCCAGCAGCCCCGGGACCGCCATTGGCTACACCTTC CASSPGTAIGYTF
. . TRBJ2-2 TRBV11-3 TGTGCCAGCGGGAAAGAGGGCGGGGAGCTGTTTTTT CASGKEGGELFF